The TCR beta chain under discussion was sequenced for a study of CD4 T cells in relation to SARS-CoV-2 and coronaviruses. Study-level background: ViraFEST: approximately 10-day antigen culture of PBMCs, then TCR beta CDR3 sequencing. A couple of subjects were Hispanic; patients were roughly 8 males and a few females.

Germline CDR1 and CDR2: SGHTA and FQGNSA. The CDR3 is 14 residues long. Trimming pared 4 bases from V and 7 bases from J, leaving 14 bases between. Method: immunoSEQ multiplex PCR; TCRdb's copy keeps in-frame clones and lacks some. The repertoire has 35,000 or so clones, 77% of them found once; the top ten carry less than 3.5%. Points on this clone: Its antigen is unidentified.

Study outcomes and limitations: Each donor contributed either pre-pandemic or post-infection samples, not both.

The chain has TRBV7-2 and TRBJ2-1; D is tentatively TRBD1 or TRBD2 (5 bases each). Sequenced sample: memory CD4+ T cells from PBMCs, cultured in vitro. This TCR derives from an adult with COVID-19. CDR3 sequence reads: CASSSPGRRNEQFF. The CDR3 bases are TGTGCCAGCAGCTCACCGGGACGGCGAAATGAGCAGTTCTTC.